The entry that follows covers one T cell receptor (beta chain) sequence. Its antigen is still unknown. TCRdb used MiXCR to reprocess the 5' RACE reads, holding one entry per CDR3 protein. The table lists 350,000 to 500,000 distinct CDR3 sequences, less than 25% of them singletons, with less than 15% in the top ten. This record comes from a study of T-cell memory formation after mild COVID-19. Study details: Clustering of TCRs was largely donor specific.

Study outcomes and limitations: CD4+ bias marked clones expanding day 15 to 37, unlike balanced contracting clones. The main location of contracting CD4+ clones was CM and EM, and that of contracting CD8+ clones was EMRA.

In germline, CDR1 is SQVTM, CDR2 ANQGSEA. The junction had 4 bases not matched to a gene; V was cut back by 4 bases and J by 7 bases. The CDR3 totals 13 residues. This chain connects TRBV29-1 to TRBJ2-1; 10 nucleotides agree with TRBD2. This TCR was recovered from an adult woman who had mild COVID-19 (a few samples of this study predate the infection). Cell type and time point are not known. What was sequenced was PBMCs or a T cell subset sorted from them (not recorded which). The CDR3: CSVVLAGWNEQFF. The CDR3 region has the DNA TGCAGCGTTGTACTAGCGGGGTGGAATGAGCAGTTCTTC.